This TCR beta chain was captured in a study of T cell responses to AZD1222 COVID-19 vaccine. V lost 4 bases and J 2 bases, leaving 12 bases between the germline ends. CDR3 length equals 14 residues. Per the germline V gene, CDR1 is SGHTA and CDR2 is FQGNSA. Produced via immunoSEQ multiplex PCR; TCRdb's table is partial and in-frame only. Of some 200,000 clones listed, roughly 90% are singletons. This sequence originates from an adult in good health. This rearrangement joins TRBV7-2 to TRBJ2-7, with no clear D. The material was peripheral blood, obtained on day 0 of AZD1222 vaccination. The CDR3 region is CASSSDPGAYEQYF. DNA for the CDR3: TGTGCCAGCAGCTCCGACCCTGGCGCCTACGAGCAGTACTTC.